The 23 T cell receptor beta chains below all came from one sample that was sequenced in a study of T cell changes during pregnancy in multiple sclerosis. The table came from immunoSEQ multiplex PCR; TCRdb's copy has only in-frame clones and leaves some out. The sample carries around 57,000 clones, roughly 91% recorded once. The specimen comprised peripheral blood, sampled in the third trimester of pregnancy. The source of these receptors is a female donor in good health, enrolled as a control in a pregnancy study.

This clone was seen a single time. This chain connects TRBV5-1 to TRBJ2-7; the match to TRBD1 covers 12 bases. The junction had 10 bases not matched to a gene; V was cut back by 5 bases and J by 7 bases. The germline V gene has CDR1 SGHRS and CDR2 YFSETQ. The CDR3 extends over 15 amino acids. CDR3 DNA sequence: TGCGCCAGCAGATCGGGACAGGGGGCGGTTGGGGAGCAGTACTTC. This sequence encodes CASRSGQGAVGEQYF.

The DNA of the CDR3 is TGTGCCAGCAGTTACTCGGGCAGCTTGCTCGAGGGCTACACCTTC. Its translation: CASSYSGSLLEGYTF. The chain couples TRBV6-5 to TRBJ1-2; D remains unclear. Trimming stripped 0 bases from V and 8 bases from J, with 16 bases between. CDR1 and CDR2 from the germline V gene are MNHEY and SVGAGI. The CDR3 has 15 amino acids.

The chain couples TRBV6-5 to TRBJ1-2; D is ambiguous. Germline V gives CDR1 MNHEY, CDR2 SVGAGI. V was clipped by 2 bases and J by 4 bases, with 8 bases between them. CDR3 length: 13 amino acids. The CDR3 sequence is CASSYEESYGYTF. CDR3 nucleotides: TGTGCCAGCAGTTACGAGGAGAGCTATGGCTACACCTTC.

The chain carries TRBV5-1 and TRBJ1-1; D not certain. Germline V gives CDR1 SGHRS, CDR2 YFSETQ. V shed 4 bases and J shed 1 base, with 14 bases lying between them. CDR3 length: 15 residues. This CDR3 is CASSPTAGPNTEAFF. The CDR3 coding sequence is TGCGCCAGCAGCCCTACGGCGGGCCCGAACACTGAAGCTTTCTTT.

By sample share, this clone is medium-sized (0.01 to 0.1%). The chain joins TRBV7-9 to TRBJ2-7; a weak D match, TRBD2 (6 bases). CDR3 length equals 13 residues. V was pared by 5 bases and J by 5 bases, with 13 bases between. Germline-derived CDR1 and CDR2 are SEHNR and FQNEAQ (reference sequence). CDR3 sequence (DNA): TGTGCCAGCAGCACGGGACTTTACAACGAGCAGTACTTC. This codes for CASSTGLYNEQYF.

This clone was counted between two and nine times. For the CDR3, the DNA is TGTGCCAGTAGTATTAGGACTGGAAATCAGCCCCAGCATTTT. This codes for CASSIRTGNQPQHF. The rearrangement joins TRBV19 to TRBJ1-5; no clear D. V lost 3 bases and J lost 4, with 10 bases in between. The CDR3 consists of 14 residues. CDR1 is LNHDA, CDR2 SQIVND, per germline (reference sequence).

V and J are TRBV6-5 and TRBJ1-5, with D maybe TRBD1 (5 bases). The germline V gene has CDR1 MNHEY and CDR2 SVGAGI. V was clipped by 7 bases and J by 5 bases, with 18 bases between them. The CDR3 contains 15 residues. CDR3 sequence (DNA): TGTGCCAGCACTCTATCGTATGGAGGGGATCAGCCCCAGCATTTT. Translation gives CASTLSYGGDQPQHF.

The rearrangement links TRBV28 to TRBJ2-5, with D possibly TRBD2 on 6 matching bases. This CDR3 contains 16 residues. Between the trimmed V and J ends, which lost 6 bases and 1 base, there was a span of 18 bases. Germline CDR1 MDHEN, CDR2 SYDVKM. This CDR3 is CASSWRIRDSQETQYF. The CDR3, as DNA: TGTGCCAGCAGCTGGAGGATCCGGGACTCCCAAGAGACCCAGTACTTC. Using reference TRBV28 and TRBJ2-5 for the parts outside the CDR3, the full variable domain is DVKVTQSSRYLVKRTGEKVFLECVQDMDHENMFWYRQDPGLGLRLIYFSYDVKMKEKGDIPEGYSVSREKKERFSLILESASTNQTSMYLCASSWRIRDSQETQYFGPGTRLLVL.

The V call is TRBV5-1, the J call TRBJ1-4, with TRBD1 matching over 9 bases. Germline V gives CDR1 SGHRS, CDR2 YFSETQ. Trimming at V came to 0 bases and at J to 7 bases, leaving 4 bases not matched to a gene. The CDR3 length is 15 residues. The CDR3 coding sequence is TGCGCCAGCAGCTTGGGACAGGGGGTCTTTGAAAAACTGTTTTTT. Translation gives CASSLGQGVFEKLFF.

This chain uses TRBV5-1 with TRBJ2-2, with 8 bases lining up with TRBD1. Germline CDR1 reads SGHRS; CDR2 reads YFSETQ. The CDR3 has 14 amino acids. J was trimmed by 5 bases and V by 6 bases; bases with no gene match: 6. The CDR3 DNA reads as TGCGCCAGCACTGGACAGGGTATAACCGGGGAGCTGTTTTTT. Amino acids: CASTGQGITGELFF.

The V gene is TRBV2, the J gene TRBJ1-5; D not certain. The CDR3 totals 14 residues. Germline V gene lookup returns CDR1 SNHLY and CDR2 FYNNEI. Trimming cost V 6 bases and J 0 bases, with 9 bases left between them. CDR3 residues: CASREPNSNQPQHF. The CDR3 DNA reads as TGTGCCAGCAGGGAACCCAATAGCAATCAGCCCCAGCATTTT. Filled out from reference TRBV2 and TRBJ1-5, the complete variable domain reads EPEVTQTPSHQVTQMGQEVILRCVPISNHLYFYWYRQILGQKVEFLVSFYNNEISEKSEIFDDQFSVERPDGSNFTLKIRSTKLEDSAMYFCASREPNSNQPQHFGDGTRLSIL.

The chain couples TRBV29-1 to TRBJ1-6, with D unresolved. The germline gives CDR1 SQVTM, CDR2 ANQGSEA. Deletions cut 8 bases from V and 1 base from J, with 9 bases between. The CDR3 has 13 residues. The CDR3 spells CSLRGSYNSPLHF. For the CDR3, the DNA is TGCAGCCTGAGAGGATCCTATAATTCACCCCTCCACTTT.

The chain links TRBV7-9 to TRBJ2-1; D is uncertain. Germline loops: CDR1 SEHNR, CDR2 FQNEAQ (reference sequence). V shed 7 bases and J shed 7 bases, with 14 bases lying between them. The CDR3 spans 13 residues. This CDR3 is CASTQTGRNEQFF. The CDR3 nucleotides read TGTGCCAGCACCCAAACTGGGCGAAATGAGCAGTTCTTC.

The rearrangement links TRBV30 to TRBJ1-2; D remains unclear. The V end was cut by 1 base, the J end by 8 bases, with 17 bases between. The CDR3 sequence is 14 residues long. In germline, CDR1 is GTSNPN, CDR2 SVGIG (reference sequence). DNA for the CDR3: TGTGCCTGGAGTGATGATCGGGGAAGGAAAGGCTACACCTTC. Encoded protein: CAWSDDRGRKGYTF.

The chain has TRBV2 and TRBJ2-4; D remains unclear. This CDR3 comprises 11 residues. V lost 3 bases and J lost 6, with 3 bases in between. CDR1 SNHLY and CDR2 FYNNEI come from the germline V gene. The CDR3 spells CASSDLNIQYF. The CDR3 nucleotides read TGTGCCAGCAGTGACCTAAACATTCAGTACTTC.

This chain's CDR3 is CATSRDNSGANVLTF. In DNA, the CDR3 is TGTGCCACCAGCAGAGACAACTCTGGGGCCAACGTCCTGACTTTC. This chain connects TRBV15 to TRBJ2-6; D is ambiguous. Trimming took off 0 bases at V and 0 bases at J, with 3 bases between the two ends. CDR3 size: 15 residues. CDR1 and CDR2 from the germline V gene are LNHNV and YYDKDF (reference sequence).

J is TRBJ2-2 and V is TRBV29-1, with D unresolved. V gave up 0 bases and J gave up 7 bases, with 9 bases separating them. CDR1 and CDR2 from the germline V gene are SQVTM and ANQGSEA. The CDR3 is 13 amino acids. The CDR3: CSVEDNILGELFF. The CDR3 DNA is TGCAGCGTTGAAGATAACATTCTCGGGGAGCTGTTTTTT.

This chain joins TRBV7-9 and TRBJ1-3; D unresolved. With 3 bases removed from V and 5 bases from J, the gap between germline ends came to 11 bases. The germline CDR1 and CDR2 sequences are SEHNR and FQNEAQ (reference sequence). CDR3 size: 14 residues. CDR3 bases: TGTGCCAGCAGCTTTTCAGGCGTAAGAAACACCATATATTTT. It is translated as CASSFSGVRNTIYF. Full variable domain (remainder filled in from reference TRBV7-9 and TRBJ1-3): DTGVSQNPRHKITKRGQNVTFRCDPISEHNRLYWYRQTLGQGPEFLTYFQNEAQLEKSRLLSDRFSAERPKGSFSTLEIQRTEQGDSAMYLCASSFSGVRNTIYFGEGSWLTVV.

The chain links TRBV7-8 to TRBJ2-7; 9 bases map to TRBD2. V shed 1 base, J shed 5 bases, and the junction held 6 bases outside the gene matches. CDR1 is SGHVS, CDR2 FQNEAQ, per germline. This CDR3 comprises 15 residues. In DNA, the CDR3 is TGTGCCAGCAGCTTAGTAGCGGGAGTTATGAACGAGCAGTACTTC. Translated: CASSLVAGVMNEQYF.

The J gene is TRBJ1-6, the V gene TRBV19; D is perhaps TRBD1 (6 bases). V lost 3 bases and J 10 bases, leaving 16 bases between the germline ends. The CDR3 extends over 15 amino acids. Germline CDR1 reads LNHDA; CDR2 reads SQIVND (reference sequence). CDR3 region: CASSMNRVRGSPLHF. In DNA form, the CDR3 reads TGTGCCAGTAGTATGAACAGGGTAAGAGGATCACCCCTCCACTTT.

The rearrangement links TRBV14 to TRBJ2-7, with D perhaps TRBD2 (5 bases). The germline CDR1 and CDR2 sequences are SGHDN and FVKESK. The CDR3 runs to 14 residues. Trimming took 5 bases from V and 0 from J, leaving 11 bases between them. This chain's CDR3 is CASSYPSGSYEQYF. CDR3 sequence (DNA): TGTGCCAGCAGCTATCCCAGCGGCTCCTACGAGCAGTACTTC.

This clone is a singleton in its sample. The chain uses TRBV2 and TRBJ2-3; the match to TRBD1 covers 7 bases. V lost 6 bases and J lost 4; bases outside the gene matches: 7. The length of the CDR3 is 14 residues. The germline CDR1 and CDR2 sequences are SNHLY and FYNNEI. The CDR3 DNA reads as TGTGCCAGCAGGCCGACAGGGTTGGCAGATACGCAGTATTTT. Amino acids: CASRPTGLADTQYF.

This clone was detected only a few times. This chain links TRBV6-1 with TRBJ1-1; a possible D gene is TRBD1 (6 bases). The CDR3 sequence is 15 residues long. The germline V gene encodes CDR1 MNHNS and CDR2 SASEGT. V gave up 6 bases and J gave up 7 bases, with 21 bases separating them. CDR3 residues: CASRGTQGTSDEAFF. The CDR3 bases are TGTGCCAGCAGGGGAACCCAGGGGACCTCAGATGAAGCTTTCTTT.